This T cell receptor (beta chain) emerged from a study of spatial heterogeneity in lung cancer (dated by TCRdb to the late 2010s). Background on the whole study: Donors were 65 to 85 patients with early-stage, untreated non-small cell lung cancer from the lung TRACERx cohort. Follow-up PBMC samples were sequenced whenever available, and the median time to follow-up was about two years after resection. In the raw uncorrected reads, each unique combination of TCR and UMI appeared more than ten times on average. Both alpha and beta chains were TCR-sequenced in approximately 200 tumor regions, approximately 64 matched nontumor lung samples and roughly 50 PBMC samples obtained at surgery. Nonsynonymous mutation counts, determined by whole-exome sequencing of tumor tissue, were related to TCR repertoire features. Beta-chain transcripts were consistently detected in greater numbers than alpha-chain transcripts, which likely reflects a higher abundance of beta-chain transcripts. TCR alpha and beta repertoires were quantitatively compared across multiple tumor regions, matched nontumor lung and blood in non-small cell lung cancer.

Relative to germline, V is missing 0 bases and J is missing 2 bases, with 3 bases of the junction outside any gene match. CDR1 and CDR2, looked up from the germline V gene, are LGHNA and YNFKEQ. The CDR3, from cysteine to phenylalanine, totals 16 residues. The kept DNA is CDR3 alone, 48 bases in frame from the first base. This clonotype was recorded a few times. Its antigen specificity is not known. The sample holds no much larger clone one base away, and base qualities are not on file. What the work shows at the level of the full study, not this receptor alone: Only roughly 14 patients were included in comparisons of baseline and follow-up blood repertoires. Additional single-cell paired TCR alpha and beta sequencing was considered necessary to confirm, at a functional level, the hypothesis that regional TCRs recognize regional mutations. Ubiquitous expanded tumor TCRs were detected in blood more often at tumor resection than at routine follow-up.

The time point label corresponds to: blood at routine non-recurrence follow-up after resection. Whole RNA extracted from tumor and nontumor lung tissue, or from cryopreserved PBMC samples, was used for TCR sequencing without cell sorting. Only patients with enough RNA available from two or more tumor regions were chosen for TCR sequencing. Libraries were prepared through 5' RACE. The sequencing machine was a NextSeq 500. To allow correction of PCR and sequencing errors, the TCR library protocol tagged every TCR cDNA molecule with a unique molecular identifier. The authors processed their data as follows. Decombinator tools were used for TCR identification, UMI-based error correction and CDR3 extraction. TCRs above a frequency of 2 per 1,000, corresponding to the top 1% of the tumor frequency distribution, were defined as expanded. Renyi diversity was computed with the R vegan package after each repertoire had been subsampled 100 times to 5,000 TCRs. CDR3 similarity networks were built from amino acid triplet string-kernel similarity, with CDR3s being connected when pairwise similarity was above 0.82. TCRdb applied fastp at Q25 and MiXCR to the public reads, then kept only in-frame beta chains. Duplicate CDR3 protein sequences are folded into a single record with the most common DNA and genes. The V and J calls were determined by TCRdb, not by the authors. For this sample there are 110,000 or so distinct CDR3 sequences; under 14% appear just once. Of the sample, 24% falls within the top ten clones.

The chain was built from TRBV4-2 and TRBJ1-5; 8 central bases correspond to TRBD1. This TCR came from a female donor with early-stage non-small cell lung cancer. The sequencing here drew on PBMCs, taken at follow-up. The CDR3 amino acid sequence is: CASSQDQGQGNQPQHF. The DNA is as follows: TGTGCCAGCAGCCAAGATCAGGGACAGGGCAATCAGCCCCAGCATTTT.